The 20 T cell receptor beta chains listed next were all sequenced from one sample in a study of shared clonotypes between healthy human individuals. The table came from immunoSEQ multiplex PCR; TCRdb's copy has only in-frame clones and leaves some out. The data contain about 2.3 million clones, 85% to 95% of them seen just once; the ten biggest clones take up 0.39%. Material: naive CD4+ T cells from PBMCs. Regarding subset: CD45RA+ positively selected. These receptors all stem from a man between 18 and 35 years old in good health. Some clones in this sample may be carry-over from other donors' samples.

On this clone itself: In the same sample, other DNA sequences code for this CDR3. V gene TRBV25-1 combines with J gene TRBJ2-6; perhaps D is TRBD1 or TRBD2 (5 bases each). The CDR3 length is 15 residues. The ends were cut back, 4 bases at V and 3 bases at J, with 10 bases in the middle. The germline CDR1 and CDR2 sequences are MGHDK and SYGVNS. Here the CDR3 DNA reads TGTGCCAGCAGTGGTCCAGGGAGTGGGGCCAACGTCCTGACTTTC. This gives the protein CASSGPGSGANVLTF. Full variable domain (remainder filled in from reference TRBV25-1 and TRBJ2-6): EADIYQTPRYLVIGTGKKITLECSQTMGHDKMYWYQQDPGMELHLIHYSYGVNSTEKGDLSSESTVSRIRTEHFPLTLESARPSHTSQYLCASSGPGSGANVLTFGAGSRLTVL.

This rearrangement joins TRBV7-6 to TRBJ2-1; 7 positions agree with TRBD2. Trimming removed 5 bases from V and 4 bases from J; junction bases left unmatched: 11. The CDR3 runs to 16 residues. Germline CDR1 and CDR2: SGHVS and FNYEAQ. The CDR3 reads CASSPGASGEYNEQFF. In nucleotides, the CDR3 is TGTGCCAGCAGCCCGGGAGCCAGCGGGGAATACAATGAGCAGTTCTTC.

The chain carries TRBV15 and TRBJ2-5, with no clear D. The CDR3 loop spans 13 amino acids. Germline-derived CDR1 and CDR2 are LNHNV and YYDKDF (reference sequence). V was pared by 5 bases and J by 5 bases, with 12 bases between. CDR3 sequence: CATSQGLAETQYF. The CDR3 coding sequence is TGTGCCACCAGCCAAGGGTTAGCCGAGACCCAGTACTTC.

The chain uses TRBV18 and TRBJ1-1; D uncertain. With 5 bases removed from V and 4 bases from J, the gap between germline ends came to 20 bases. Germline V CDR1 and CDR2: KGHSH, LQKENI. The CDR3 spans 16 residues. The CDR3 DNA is TGTGCCAGCTCAACCACGGGTTTGGGGTCTGGCACTGAAGCTTTCTTT. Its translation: CASSTTGLGSGTEAFF.

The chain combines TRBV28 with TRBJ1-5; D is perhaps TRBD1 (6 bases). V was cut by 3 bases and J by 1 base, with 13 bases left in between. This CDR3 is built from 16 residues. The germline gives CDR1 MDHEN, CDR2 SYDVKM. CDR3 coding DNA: TGTGCCAGCAGTTTTTCCCGCAGGGGAAGCAATCAGCCCCAGCATTTT. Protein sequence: CASSFSRRGSNQPQHF.

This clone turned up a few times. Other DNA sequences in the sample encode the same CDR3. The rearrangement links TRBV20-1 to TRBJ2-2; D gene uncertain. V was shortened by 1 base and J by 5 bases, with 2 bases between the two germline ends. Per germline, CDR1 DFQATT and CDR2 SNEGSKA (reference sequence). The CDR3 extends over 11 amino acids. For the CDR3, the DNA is TGCAGTGCTAGAGCGACCGGGGAGCTGTTTTTT. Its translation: CSARATGELFF.

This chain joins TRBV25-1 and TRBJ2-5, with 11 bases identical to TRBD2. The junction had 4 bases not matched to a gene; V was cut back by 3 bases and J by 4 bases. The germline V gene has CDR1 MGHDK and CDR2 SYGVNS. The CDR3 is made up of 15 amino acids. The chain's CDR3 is CASSDIGLAGETQYF. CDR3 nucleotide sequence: TGTGCCAGCAGTGATATTGGACTAGCGGGAGAGACCCAGTACTTC. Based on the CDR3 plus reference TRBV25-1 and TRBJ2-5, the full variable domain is EADIYQTPRYLVIGTGKKITLECSQTMGHDKMYWYQQDPGMELHLIHYSYGVNSTEKGDLSSESTVSRIRTEHFPLTLESARPSHTSQYLCASSDIGLAGETQYFGPGTRLLVL.

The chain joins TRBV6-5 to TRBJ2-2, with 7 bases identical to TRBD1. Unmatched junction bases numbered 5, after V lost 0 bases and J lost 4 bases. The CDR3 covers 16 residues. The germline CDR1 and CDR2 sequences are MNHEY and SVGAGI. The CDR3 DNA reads TGTGCCAGCAGTTACTCAGGACAGGCGTCCACCGGGGAGCTGTTTTTT. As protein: CASSYSGQASTGELFF.

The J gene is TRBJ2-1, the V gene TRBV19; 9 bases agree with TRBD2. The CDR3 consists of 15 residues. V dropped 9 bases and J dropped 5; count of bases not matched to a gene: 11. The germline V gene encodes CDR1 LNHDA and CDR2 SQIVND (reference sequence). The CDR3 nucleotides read TGTGCCAGCGATACCTGGCGCGGGAGGGACAATGAGCAGTTCTTC. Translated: CASDTWRGRDNEQFF.

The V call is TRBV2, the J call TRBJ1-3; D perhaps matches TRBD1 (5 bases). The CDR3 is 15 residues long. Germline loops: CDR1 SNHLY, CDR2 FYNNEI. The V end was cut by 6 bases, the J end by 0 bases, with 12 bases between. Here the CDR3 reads CASRGPGGSGNTIYF. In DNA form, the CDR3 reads TGTGCCAGCAGAGGCCCGGGGGGCTCTGGAAACACCATATATTTT.

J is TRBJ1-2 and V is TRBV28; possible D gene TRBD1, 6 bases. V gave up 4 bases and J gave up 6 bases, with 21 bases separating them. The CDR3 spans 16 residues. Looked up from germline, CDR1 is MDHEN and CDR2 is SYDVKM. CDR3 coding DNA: TGTGCCAGCAGTTCCCCCCCGGACAGCCTGCGGAATGGCTACACCTTC. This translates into CASSSPPDSLRNGYTF.

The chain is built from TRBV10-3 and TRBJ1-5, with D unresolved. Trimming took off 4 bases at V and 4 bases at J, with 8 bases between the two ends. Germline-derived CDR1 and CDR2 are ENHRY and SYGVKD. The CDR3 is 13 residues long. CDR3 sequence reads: CAISGAGNQPQHF. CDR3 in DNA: TGTGCCATCAGTGGGGCTGGGAATCAGCCCCAGCATTTT.

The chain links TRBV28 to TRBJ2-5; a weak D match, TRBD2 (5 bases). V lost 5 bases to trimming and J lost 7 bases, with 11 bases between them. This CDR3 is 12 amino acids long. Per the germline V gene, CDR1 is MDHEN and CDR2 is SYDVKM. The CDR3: CASSLRALTQYF. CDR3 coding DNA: TGTGCCAGCAGTCTGAGGGCCTTGACCCAGTACTTC.

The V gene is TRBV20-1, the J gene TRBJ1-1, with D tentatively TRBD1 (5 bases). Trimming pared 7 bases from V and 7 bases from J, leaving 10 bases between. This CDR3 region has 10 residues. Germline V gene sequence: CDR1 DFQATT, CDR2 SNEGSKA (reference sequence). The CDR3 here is CSGRTIEAFF. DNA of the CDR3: TGCAGTGGCCGGACAATTGAAGCTTTCTTT.

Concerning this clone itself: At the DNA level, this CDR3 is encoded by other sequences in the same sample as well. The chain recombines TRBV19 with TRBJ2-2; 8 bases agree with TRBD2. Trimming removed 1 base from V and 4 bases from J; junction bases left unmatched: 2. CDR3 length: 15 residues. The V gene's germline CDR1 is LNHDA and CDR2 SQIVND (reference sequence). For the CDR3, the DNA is TGTGCCAGTAGTATAGCGGGAGGGGGCACCGGGGAGCTGTTTTTT. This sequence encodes CASSIAGGGTGELFF.

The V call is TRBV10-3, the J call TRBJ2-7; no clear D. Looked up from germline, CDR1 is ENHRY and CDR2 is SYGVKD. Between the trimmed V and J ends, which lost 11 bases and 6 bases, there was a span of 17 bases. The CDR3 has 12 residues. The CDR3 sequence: CAASLDEGEQYF. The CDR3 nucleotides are TGTGCCGCGAGTCTCGACGAAGGCGAGCAGTACTTC.

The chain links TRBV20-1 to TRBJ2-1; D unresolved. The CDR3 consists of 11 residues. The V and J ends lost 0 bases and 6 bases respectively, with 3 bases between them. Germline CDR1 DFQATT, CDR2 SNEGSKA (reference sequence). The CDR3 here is CSARDINEQFF. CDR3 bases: TGCAGTGCTAGAGATATCAATGAGCAGTTCTTC.

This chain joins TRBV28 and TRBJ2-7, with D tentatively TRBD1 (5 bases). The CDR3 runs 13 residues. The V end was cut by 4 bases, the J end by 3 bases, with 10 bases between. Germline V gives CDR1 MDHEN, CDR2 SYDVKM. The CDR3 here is CASSYDSFYEQYF. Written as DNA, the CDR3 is TGTGCCAGCAGTTACGACAGTTTCTACGAGCAGTACTTC.

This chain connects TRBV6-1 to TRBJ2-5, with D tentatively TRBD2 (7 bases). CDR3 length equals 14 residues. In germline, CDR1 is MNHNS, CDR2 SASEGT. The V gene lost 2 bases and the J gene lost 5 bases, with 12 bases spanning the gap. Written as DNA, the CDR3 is TGTGCCAGCAGTGAACTCAGGGGAGGGGAGACCCAGTACTTC. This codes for CASSELRGGETQYF.

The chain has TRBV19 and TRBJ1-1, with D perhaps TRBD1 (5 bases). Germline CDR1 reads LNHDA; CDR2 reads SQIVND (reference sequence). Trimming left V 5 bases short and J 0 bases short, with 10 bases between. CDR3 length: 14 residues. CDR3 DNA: TGTGCCAGTAGTCACGACAGAATGAACACTGAAGCTTTCTTT. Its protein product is CASSHDRMNTEAFF.